Shown below are 32 T cell receptor beta chains from a single sample sequenced in a study of T-cell memory formation after mild COVID-19. MiXCR was run by TCRdb on the 5' RACE reads, yielding one entry per CDR3 protein. The sample includes about 260,000 distinct CDR3 sequences, about a sixth of them seen just once. The specimen was PBMCs or a T cell subset sorted from them (not recorded which). These receptors all come from a man aged 18 to 29 who had mild COVID-19 (a few samples of this study predate the infection). Cell type and time point are not known.

CDR3 sequence: CASSYWQGADIQYF. Here the CDR3 DNA reads TGTGCCAGCAGTTACTGGCAGGGGGCGGACATTCAGTACTTC. The rearrangement links TRBV6-5 to TRBJ2-4; 8 nucleotides match TRBD1. In germline, CDR1 is MNHEY, CDR2 SVGAGI. The V segment lost 1 base and the J segment 8 bases; nucleotides outside the gene matches: 4. The CDR3 is 14 residues long.

This clonotype has ten or more counts. The CDR3 reads CASSLLGPDTGELFF. Written as DNA, the CDR3 is TGCGCCAGCAGCTTGTTAGGGCCCGACACCGGGGAGCTGTTTTTT. The chain is built from TRBV5-1 and TRBJ2-2, with D unclear. This CDR3 has 15 residues. Trimming left V 1 base short and J 3 bases short, with 10 bases between. Germline V gene lookup returns CDR1 SGHRS and CDR2 YFSETQ.

This clonotype occurred a few times. The rearrangement uses TRBV20-1 and TRBJ2-7; 8 bases fit TRBD1. This CDR3 spans 13 amino acids. Germline values: CDR1 DFQATT, CDR2 SNEGSKA (reference sequence). The V segment lost 1 base and the J segment 4 bases; nucleotides outside the gene matches: 3. CDR3 in amino acids: CSARGDRYYEQYF. CDR3 bases: TGCAGTGCTAGAGGGGACAGGTATTACGAGCAGTACTTC.

The chain carries TRBV9 and TRBJ2-7, with TRBD1 matching 8 bases. After removal of 0 bases from V and 2 bases from J, the junction contained 4 bases not matched to a gene. The CDR3 extends over 15 amino acids. Germline assignment: CDR1 SGDLS and CDR2 YYNGEE. In nucleotides, the CDR3 is TGTGCCAGCAGCGTAGGGACAGGGATCACCTACGAGCAGTACTTC. Its protein is CASSVGTGITYEQYF.

This chain connects TRBV6-5 to TRBJ2-1; TRBD1 matches at 8 bases. J was trimmed by 6 bases and V by 6 bases; bases with no gene match: 7. The CDR3 sequence is 14 residues long. From germline, CDR1 is MNHEY and CDR2 SVGAGI. CDR3 sequence (DNA): TGTGCCAGCAGGGAACAGGGGGTCAGCAATGAGCAGTTCTTC. It yields the protein CASREQGVSNEQFF.

A few counts support this clonotype. The V call is TRBV3-1, the J call TRBJ1-5; TRBD1 matches 8 bases. The CDR3 consists of 15 residues. Trimming at V came to 5 bases and at J to 0 bases, leaving 3 bases not matched to a gene. Germline assignment: CDR1 LGHDT and CDR2 YNNKEL (reference sequence). CDR3 residues: CASSTGGYSNQPQHF. CDR3 sequence (DNA): TGTGCCAGCAGCACAGGGGGTTATAGCAATCAGCCCCAGCATTTT.

This clonotype was counted many times. The chain uses TRBV4-1 and TRBJ2-1, with D unresolved. Germline V gene data show CDR1 as MGHRA and CDR2 as YSYEKL. This CDR3 has 16 amino acids. V was clipped by 0 bases and J by 6 bases, with 15 bases between them. DNA for the CDR3: TGCGCCAGCAGCCAAGATTTAATGACACAGACCAATGAGCAGTTCTTC. Translating it yields CASSQDLMTQTNEQFF.

The chain uses TRBV10-3 and TRBJ1-6; 9 bases match TRBD1. J gave up 6 bases and V 6 bases, and 6 bases lay outside the gene matches. CDR1 and CDR2 (germline): ENHRY, SYGVKD. This CDR3 is built from 15 residues. The CDR3 nucleotides read TGTGCCATCAGAAAACCGGGACAGGGTAATTCACCCCTCCACTTT. It codes for CAIRKPGQGNSPLHF.

This rearrangement joins TRBV24-1 to TRBJ2-2; D call uncertain. Germline V CDR1 and CDR2: KGHDR, SFDVKD. The germline V and J ends were trimmed by 12 bases and 0 bases, with 10 bases remaining between them. The CDR3 runs 13 residues. The chain's CDR3 is CASSPANTGELFF. CDR3 nucleotides: TGTGCCTCCTCGCCAGCGAACACCGGGGAGCTGTTTTTT.

This clonotype has more than one count but fewer than ten. The chain links TRBV28 to TRBJ2-7; 7 nucleotides align to TRBD1. V was pared by 3 bases and J by 4 bases, with 9 bases of the junction left unmatched. Germline CDR1 reads MDHEN; CDR2 reads SYDVKM. The CDR3 spans 15 residues. The CDR3 here is CASSFRGTLAYEQYV. CDR3 nucleotides: TGTGCCAGCAGTTTCAGGGGGACACTTGCTTACGAGCAGTACGTC.

This clonotype showed up just a few times. The J gene is TRBJ1-1, the V gene TRBV5-1; D is unresolved. Germline V CDR1 and CDR2: SGHRS, YFSETQ. Trimming left V 0 bases short and J 2 bases short, with 11 bases between. This CDR3 has 15 residues. CDR3 protein: CASSLDPASNTEAFF. Written as DNA, the CDR3 is TGCGCCAGCAGCTTGGATCCGGCATCCAACACTGAAGCTTTCTTT.

This clonotype was seen more than once but under ten times. The rearrangement joins TRBV4-1 to TRBJ2-2, with 10 positions matching TRBD1. After removal of 4 bases from V and 9 bases from J, the junction contained 5 bases not matched to a gene. The CDR3 sequence is 14 residues long. Germline CDR1 is MGHRA and CDR2 is YSYEKL. CDR3 sequence reads: CASSLGQGGRELFF. CDR3 in DNA: TGCGCCAGCAGCCTCGGACAGGGGGGCCGGGAGCTGTTTTTT.

This clonotype was detected only a few times. The V and J genes are TRBV7-9 and TRBJ1-1; 12 nucleotides line up with TRBD1. Germline V gene lookup returns CDR1 SEHNR and CDR2 FQNEAQ (reference sequence). The V and J ends lost 0 bases and 10 bases, in that order; junction bases with no gene match: 6. The CDR3 is made up of 15 amino acids. CDR3 sequence (DNA): TGTGCCAGCAGCTTAGCCCCGGGGACAGGGGGCAGAGCTTTCTTT. Translating gives CASSLAPGTGGRAFF.

The chain combines TRBV11-1 with TRBJ1-2, with D unclear. Trimming stripped 1 base from V and 3 bases from J, with 9 bases between. The CDR3 is 14 amino acids. Germline CDR1 reads SGHAT; CDR2 reads FQDESV (reference sequence). CDR3 sequence (DNA): TGTGCCAGCAGCTTAGGGTGGCAGGACTATGGCTACACCTTC. It codes for CASSLGWQDYGYTF.

The rearrangement uses TRBV7-8 and TRBJ1-5; a possible D gene is TRBD1 (5 bases). V gave up 5 bases and J gave up 8 bases, with 13 bases separating them. Per germline, CDR1 SGHVS and CDR2 FQNEAQ. The CDR3 totals 13 residues. The CDR3 DNA reads as TGTGCCAGCAGCCCGGGACCCGTAGAGCCCCAGCATTTT. Its protein is CASSPGPVEPQHF. The complete variable domain, with remaining parts taken from reference TRBV7-8 and TRBJ1-5, reads GAGVSQSPRYKVAKRGQDVALRCDPISGHVSLFWYQQALGQGPEFLTYFQNEAQLDKSGLPSDRFFAERPEGSVSTLKIQRTQQEDSAVYLCASSPGPVEPQHFGDGTRLSIL.

This clonotype has a handful of counts. For the CDR3, the DNA is TGTGCCAGCAGCTTAGGGGGGGGCCTCGGCACTGAAGCTTTCTTT. Protein sequence: CASSLGGGLGTEAFF. The rearrangement links TRBV7-2 to TRBJ1-1; D might be TRBD1 (6 bases). The germline V gene encodes CDR1 SGHTA and CDR2 FQGNSA. With 1 base removed from V and 4 bases from J, the gap between germline ends came to 13 bases. The CDR3 runs 15 residues.

This sequence joins TRBV6-2 or TRBV6-3 and TRBJ2-2; the match to TRBD1 covers 7 bases. The germline CDR1 and CDR2 sequences are MNHEY and SVGEGT. This CDR3 contains 14 residues. Unmatched junction bases numbered 8, after V lost 11 bases and J lost 2 bases. CDR3 residues: CAGKQGLNTGELFF. The CDR3 DNA is TGTGCCGGGAAACAGGGGCTCAACACCGGGGAGCTGTTTTTT.

J is TRBJ1-3 and V is TRBV4-3; D is perhaps TRBD1 (6 bases). CDR3 length: 15 amino acids. V was shortened by 2 bases and J by 4 bases, with 12 bases between the two germline ends. Germline-derived CDR1 and CDR2 are LGHNA and YSLEER. The DNA of the CDR3 is TGCGCCAGCAGCCAAAACAGGGTAGAGGGAAACACCATATATTTT. Encoded protein: CASSQNRVEGNTIYF.

The table lists this clonotype with a few counts. CDR3 DNA: TGTGCCAGCAGCTCTGGGGTTTTGTCCTACGAGCAGTACTTC. As protein: CASSSGVLSYEQYF. The chain joins TRBV7-9 to TRBJ2-7; D not certain. Per the germline V gene, CDR1 is SEHNR and CDR2 is FQNEAQ (reference sequence). CDR3 length equals 14 residues. Between the trimmed V and J ends, which lost 4 bases and 1 base, there was a span of 11 bases.

This chain connects TRBV12-3 or TRBV12-4 to TRBJ2-3; a weak D match, TRBD2 (6 bases). The CDR3 is 16 residues long. Trimming cost V 1 base and J 2 bases, with 13 bases left between them. The CDR3 DNA reads as TGTGCCAGCAGTTTAGTGAGGGGACTCCTCACAGATACGCAGTATTTT. The encoded protein is CASSLVRGLLTDTQYF.

The chain links TRBV7-9 to TRBJ1-1; 9 nucleotides match TRBD1. Per the germline V gene, CDR1 is SEHNR and CDR2 is FQNEAQ (reference sequence). The CDR3 is 15 amino acids. V trimming: 5 bases; J trimming: 3 bases; junction bases outside the gene matches: 7. The CDR3 loop is CASSAGQGSYTEAFF. The CDR3 DNA reads TGTGCCAGCAGCGCTGGACAGGGGAGTTACACTGAAGCTTTCTTT.

In this sample, this clonotype turned up a few times. This rearrangement joins TRBV5-6 to TRBJ1-3; D gene ambiguous. V shed 3 bases and J shed 0 bases, with 10 bases lying between them. Germline V gives CDR1 SGHDT, CDR2 YYEEEE. The CDR3 is made up of 15 amino acids. The CDR3 sequence: CASSSRRTSGNTIYF. The CDR3 DNA follows: TGTGCCAGCAGCTCCCGGAGGACCTCTGGAAACACCATATATTTT. Full variable domain (outside the CDR3, taken from reference TRBV5-6 and TRBJ1-3): DAGVTQSPTHLIKTRGQQVTLRCSPKSGHDTVSWYQQALGQGPQFIFQYYEEEERQRGNFPDRFSGHQFPNYSSELNVNALLLGDSALYLCASSSRRTSGNTIYFGEGSWLTVV.

The chain combines TRBV18 with TRBJ1-3; a possible D gene is TRBD1 (5 bases). V gave up 3 bases and J gave up 2 bases, with 14 bases separating them. CDR1 KGHSH and CDR2 LQKENI come from the germline V gene. The CDR3 is made up of 16 amino acids. The chain's CDR3 is CASSPYPGRTGNTIYF. In nucleotides, the CDR3 is TGTGCCAGCTCACCTTACCCGGGACGGACTGGAAACACCATATATTTT.

This clonotype was counted only a few times. The chain joins TRBV10-3 to TRBJ2-3; TRBD1 is a possible D gene (6 bases). Germline V gives CDR1 ENHRY, CDR2 SYGVKD. The CDR3 consists of 12 residues. Trimming shortened V by 11 bases and J by 4 bases, and 13 bases separated the two germline ends. The CDR3 nucleotides read TGTGCCGCAAAACAGGGTCCAGATACGCAGTATTTT. This sequence encodes CAAKQGPDTQYF.

This clonotype was observed a few times. This chain links TRBV4-1 with TRBJ2-6, with D possibly TRBD2 on 5 matching bases. The V and J ends lost 4 bases and 0 bases respectively, with 7 bases between them. Germline CDR1 MGHRA, CDR2 YSYEKL. The CDR3 is 15 amino acids. CDR3 region: CASSPGNSGANVLTF. CDR3 in DNA: TGCGCCAGCAGCCCGGGGAACTCTGGGGCCAACGTCCTGACTTTC.

The chain has TRBV7-2 and TRBJ2-1; TRBD2 matches at 13 bases. The CDR3 runs 18 residues. Germline V CDR1 and CDR2: SGHTA, FQGNSA. After removal of 5 bases from V and 7 bases from J, the junction contained 14 bases not matched to a gene. The CDR3 sequence: CASSLRGTSGGAWNEQFF. The DNA for the CDR3 is TGTGCCAGCAGCCTCCGAGGTACTAGCGGGGGGGCCTGGAATGAGCAGTTCTTC.

CDR3 nucleotide sequence: TGCGCCAGCAGTCCCTCGGGGTCCGCCCGCGATACGCAGTATTTT. Translating gives CASSPSGSARDTQYF. This chain links TRBV10-1 with TRBJ2-3; possible D gene TRBD2, 5 bases. The CDR3 has 15 amino acids. V was pared by 5 bases and J by 6 bases, with 18 bases between. Germline CDR1 reads WNHNN; CDR2 reads SYGVQD (reference sequence).

Regarding this clonotype: Sequence at one end of the junction differs from germline and may be a read error. This rearrangement joins TRBV11-2 to TRBJ2-5; unclear D gene. In germline, CDR1 is SGHAT, CDR2 FQNNGV. The CDR3 is 11 amino acids. CDR3 DNA: TGTGCCAGCAGCTCCCGCCGGACCCATTACTTC. It encodes CASSSRRTHYF. Based on the CDR3 plus reference TRBV11-2 and TRBJ2-5, the full variable domain is EAGVAQSPRYKIIEKRQSVAFWCNPISGHATLYWYQQILGQGPKLLIQFQNNGVVDDSQLPKDRFSAERLKGVDSTLKIQPAKLEDSAVYLCASSSRRTHYFGPGTRLLVL.

On this clonotype: A junction boundary mismatches the germline segment, possibly from a read error. The chain links TRBV5-1 to TRBJ2-2, with D hard to call. Germline CDR1 and CDR2: SGHRS and YFSETQ. This CDR3 comprises 14 residues. CDR3 bases: TGCGCCGGCAGCCTCCGACGGCACACCGGGGAGCTGTTTTTT. Translated, it gives CAGSLRRHTGELFF.

This chain joins TRBV15 and TRBJ2-5; D possibly matches TRBD1 or TRBD2 (5 bases each). The CDR3 sequence is 12 residues long. V gave up 6 bases and J gave up 4 bases, with 9 bases separating them. Germline assignment: CDR1 LNHNV and CDR2 YYDKDF (reference sequence). For the CDR3, the DNA is TGTGCCACCAGAGGGGACGGAGAGACCCAGTACTTC. Its translation is CATRGDGETQYF.

The table lists this clonotype with a few counts. This chain joins TRBV5-1 and TRBJ1-6; weak D call: TRBD1 (5 bases). The CDR3 is 18 residues long. The V gene lost 0 bases and the J gene lost 0 bases, with 13 bases spanning the gap. The germline V gene encodes CDR1 SGHRS and CDR2 YFSETQ. CDR3 in DNA: TGCGCCAGCAGCTTGGACACGCGGGGCCACTCCTATAATTCACCCCTCCACTTT. This translates into CASSLDTRGHSYNSPLHF.

The rearrangement links TRBV12-3 or TRBV12-4 to TRBJ2-1; D is unclear. This CDR3 has 12 amino acids. V was trimmed by 6 bases and J by 15 bases, leaving 18 bases between them. CDR3 loop: CASSPTGQAAFF. CDR3 DNA: TGTGCCAGCAGCCCGACCGGGCAGGCGGCGTTCTTC.